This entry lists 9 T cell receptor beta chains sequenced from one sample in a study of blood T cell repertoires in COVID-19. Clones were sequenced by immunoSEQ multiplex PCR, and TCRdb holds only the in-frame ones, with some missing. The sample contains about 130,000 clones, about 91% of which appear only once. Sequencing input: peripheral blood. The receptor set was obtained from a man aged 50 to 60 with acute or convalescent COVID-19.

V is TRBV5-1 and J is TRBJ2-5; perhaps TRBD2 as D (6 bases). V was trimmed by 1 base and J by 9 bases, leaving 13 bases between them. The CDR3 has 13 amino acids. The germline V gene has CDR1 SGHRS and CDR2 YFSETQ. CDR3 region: CASSLQGEEAQYF. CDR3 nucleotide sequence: TGCGCCAGCAGCTTGCAAGGGGAGGAGGCCCAGTACTTC.

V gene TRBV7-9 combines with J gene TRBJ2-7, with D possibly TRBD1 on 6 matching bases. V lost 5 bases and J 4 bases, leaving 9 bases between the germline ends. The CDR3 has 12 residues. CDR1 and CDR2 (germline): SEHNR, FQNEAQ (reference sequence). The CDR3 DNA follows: TGTGCCAGCAGCCCCGACAGGTACGAGCAGTACTTC. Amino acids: CASSPDRYEQYF. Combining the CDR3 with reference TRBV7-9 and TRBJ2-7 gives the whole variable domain DTGVSQNPRHKITKRGQNVTFRCDPISEHNRLYWYRQTLGQGPEFLTYFQNEAQLEKSRLLSDRFSAERPKGSFSTLEIQRTEQGDSAMYLCASSPDRYEQYFGPGTRLTVT.

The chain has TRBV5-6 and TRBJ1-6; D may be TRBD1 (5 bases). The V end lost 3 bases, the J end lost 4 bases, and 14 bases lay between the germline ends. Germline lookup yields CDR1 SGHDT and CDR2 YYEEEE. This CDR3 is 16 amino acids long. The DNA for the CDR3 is TGTGCCAGCAGCTCATTCGGGGGTTTGTATAATTCACCCCTCCACTTT. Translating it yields CASSSFGGLYNSPLHF.

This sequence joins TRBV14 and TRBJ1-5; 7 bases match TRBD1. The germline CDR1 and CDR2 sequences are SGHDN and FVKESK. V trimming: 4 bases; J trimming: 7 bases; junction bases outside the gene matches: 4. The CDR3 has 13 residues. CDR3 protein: CASSRTGGQPQHF. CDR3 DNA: TGTGCCAGCAGCCGGACAGGAGGGCAGCCCCAGCATTTT.

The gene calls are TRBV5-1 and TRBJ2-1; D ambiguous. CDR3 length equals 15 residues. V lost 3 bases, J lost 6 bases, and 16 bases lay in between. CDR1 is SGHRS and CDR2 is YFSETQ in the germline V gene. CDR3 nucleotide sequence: TGCGCCAGCAGCTCATTTTCGGGTTCCGGCAATGAGCAGTTCTTC. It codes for CASSSFSGSGNEQFF. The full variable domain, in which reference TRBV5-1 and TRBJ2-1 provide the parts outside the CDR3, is KAGVTQTPRYLIKTRGQQVTLSCSPISGHRSVSWYQQTPGQGLQFLFEYFSETQRNKGNFPGRFSGRQFSNSRSEMNVSTLELGDSALYLCASSSFSGSGNEQFFGPGTRLTVL.

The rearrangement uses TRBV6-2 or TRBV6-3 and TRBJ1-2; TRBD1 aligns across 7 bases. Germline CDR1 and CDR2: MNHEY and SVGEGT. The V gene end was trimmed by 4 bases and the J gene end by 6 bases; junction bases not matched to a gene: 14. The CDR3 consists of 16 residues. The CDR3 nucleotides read TGTGCCAGCAGTTTTCGCCCTTTACAGGGGTTACATGGCTACACCTTC. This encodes CASSFRPLQGLHGYTF.

The CDR3 bases are TGTGCCAGTAGTATTCTCCCGAACACTGAAGCTTTCTTT. It translates to CASSILPNTEAFF. This chain connects TRBV19 to TRBJ1-1; D gene unclear. The CDR3 spans 13 residues. Germline lookup yields CDR1 LNHDA and CDR2 SQIVND (reference sequence). V was clipped by 3 bases and J by 1 base, with 6 bases between them.

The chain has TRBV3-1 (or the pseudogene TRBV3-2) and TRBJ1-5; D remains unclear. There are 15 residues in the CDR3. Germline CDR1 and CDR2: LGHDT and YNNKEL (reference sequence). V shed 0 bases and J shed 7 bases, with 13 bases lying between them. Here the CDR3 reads CASSQDWAGGQPQHF. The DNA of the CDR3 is TGTGCCAGCAGCCAAGATTGGGCCGGAGGGCAGCCCCAGCATTTT.

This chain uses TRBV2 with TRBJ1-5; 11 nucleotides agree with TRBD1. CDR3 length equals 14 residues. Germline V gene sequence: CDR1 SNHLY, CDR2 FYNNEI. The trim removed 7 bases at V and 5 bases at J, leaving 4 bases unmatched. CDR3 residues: CASMDRGQDQPQHF. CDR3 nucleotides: TGTGCCAGCATGGACAGGGGGCAGGATCAGCCCCAGCATTTT.